This T cell receptor beta chain was profiled in a study of cytomegalovirus exposure and HLA in healthy donors. Study in general: Tens of millions of unique TCRs, all from HLA-typed donors, were included in an early release of the data.

As to this clone: Its matching antigen is unknown.

The PCR contained 60 Vbeta and 13 Jbeta primers. Produced via immunoSEQ multiplex PCR; TCRdb's table is partial and in-frame only. Of about 150,000 clones in the sample, more than 75% were seen once. Per the germline V gene, CDR1 is SQVTM and CDR2 is ANQGSEA. V dropped 2 bases and J dropped 6; count of bases not matched to a gene: 6. This CDR3 spans 13 amino acids. The study's findings and limits: The records held CMV serostatus as the only immune exposure information.

The chain has TRBV29-1 and TRBJ1-2; 7 bases agree with TRBD1. Sequenced sample: PBMCs. The receptor was derived from a woman between 40 and 55 years old in good health and CMV-seropositive. CDR3 coding DNA: TGCAGCGTTGAACGGGACAGAGTAGATGGCTACACCTTC. It encodes CSVERDRVDGYTF.